A selection of T cell receptor beta chains follows, all from one sample in a study of blood T cell repertoires in COVID-19. Method: immunoSEQ multiplex PCR; TCRdb's copy keeps in-frame clones and lacks some. This sample yields 250,000 or so clones, of which about 89% are seen a single time; over 8% belongs to the top ten. The sequenced sample was peripheral blood. Every receptor here comes from a man in his forties with active or convalescent COVID-19. Both conserved end residues are part of each CDR3. Each record gives: V gene, D gene, CDR3 length, J gene, clone size, CDR3 protein, CDR3 DNA. The D gene is left open where the match is weak. Rows may omit the clone size; those that give it use once, few, many or a size class.

v_gene: TRBV7-9
d_gene: .
len: 12
j_gene: TRBJ2-1
abundance: .
CDR3aa: CASSLFDGEQFF
CDR3nt: TGTGCCAGCAGCTTATTTGACGGGGAGCAGTTCTTC

v_gene: TRBV7-9
d_gene: TRBD2
len: 18
j_gene: TRBJ2-3
abundance: .
CDR3aa: CASSLGGLAGGPTDTQYF
CDR3nt: TGTGCCAGCAGCTTAGGGGGACTAGCGGGAGGGCCCACAGATACGCAGTATTTT

v_gene: TRBV27
d_gene: TRBD1
len: 15
j_gene: TRBJ1-6
abundance: .
CDR3aa: CASSGMTGKNSPLHF
CDR3nt: TGTGCCAGCAGTGGCATGACAGGGAAAAATTCACCCCTCCACTTT

v_gene: TRBV15
d_gene: TRBD2
len: 13
j_gene: TRBJ2-7
abundance: few
CDR3aa: CATSQTSFYEQYF
CDR3nt: TGTGCCACCAGCCAGACTAGCTTCTACGAGCAGTACTTC

v_gene: TRBV28
d_gene: TRBD2
len: 15
j_gene: TRBJ2-3
abundance: .
CDR3aa: CATLLAGGPTDTQYF
CDR3nt: TGTGCCACCTTACTAGCGGGGGGACCCACAGATACGCAGTATTTT

v_gene: TRBV7-8
d_gene: .
len: 16
j_gene: TRBJ1-5
abundance: once
CDR3aa: CASSLALAGEHQPQHF
CDR3nt: TGTGCCAGCAGCTTAGCGTTGGCAGGGGAACATCAGCCCCAGCATTTT

v_gene: TRBV4-1
d_gene: TRBD1
len: 14
j_gene: TRBJ1-6
abundance: .
CDR3aa: CASSWDRDNSPLHF
CDR3nt: TGCGCCAGCAGCTGGGACAGAGATAATTCACCCCTCCACTTT

v_gene: TRBV5-1
d_gene: TRBD2
len: 15
j_gene: TRBJ2-5
abundance: .
CDR3aa: CASFLGGGPEETQYF
CDR3nt: TGCGCCAGCTTCTTAGGCGGGGGGCCAGAGGAGACCCAGTACTTC

v_gene: TRBV2
d_gene: .
len: 13
j_gene: TRBJ2-5
abundance: few
CDR3aa: CASTIDSQETQYF
CDR3nt: TGTGCCAGCACGATAGACTCCCAAGAGACCCAGTACTTC

v_gene: TRBV19
d_gene: .
len: 17
j_gene: TRBJ1-4
abundance: .
CDR3aa: CASSMTSLGAKKEKLFF
CDR3nt: TGTGCCAGTAGTATGACCAGTTTGGGGGCCAAAAAGGAAAAACTGTTTTTT

v_gene: TRBV28
d_gene: TRBD2
len: 17
j_gene: TRBJ2-5
abundance: .
CDR3aa: CASSPGRVAGGRETQYF
CDR3nt: TGTGCCAGCAGTCCGGGCCGGGTAGCGGGGGGTAGAGAGACCCAGTACTTC

v_gene: TRBV18
d_gene: .
len: 13
j_gene: TRBJ2-3
abundance: .
CDR3aa: CASSPGGEDTQYF
CDR3nt: TGTGCCAGCTCACCGGGTGGGGAGGATACGCAGTATTTT

v_gene: TRBV4-1
d_gene: TRBD1
len: 16
j_gene: TRBJ2-1
abundance: .
CDR3aa: CASSQERTGGYNEQFF
CDR3nt: TGCGCCAGCAGCCAAGAAAGGACAGGGGGGTACAATGAGCAGTTCTTC

v_gene: TRBV23-1
d_gene: .
len: 15
j_gene: TRBJ1-6
abundance: .
CDR3aa: CASSHPAQLHSPLHF
CDR3nt: TGCGCCAGCAGTCATCCCGCCCAACTTCACTCACCCCTCCACTTT

v_gene: TRBV5-5
d_gene: .
len: 14
j_gene: TRBJ2-7
abundance: .
CDR3aa: CASSFGGGDYEQYF
CDR3nt: TGTGCCAGCAGCTTTGGAGGGGGCGATTACGAGCAGTACTTC

v_gene: TRBV6-5
d_gene: .
len: 15
j_gene: TRBJ1-1
abundance: .
CDR3aa: CASSYSLRDWSEAFF
CDR3nt: TGTGCCAGCAGTTACTCGCTGAGGGACTGGTCTGAAGCTTTCTTT

v_gene: TRBV27
d_gene: TRBD1
len: 17
j_gene: TRBJ1-5
abundance: once
CDR3aa: CASSSGTGFSTDQPQHF
CDR3nt: TGTGCCAGCAGTTCCGGGACAGGGTTTTCGACGGATCAGCCCCAGCATTTT

v_gene: TRBV6-2/TRBV6-3
d_gene: TRBD1
len: 16
j_gene: TRBJ2-7
abundance: once
CDR3aa: CASSFPGQGPAYEQYF
CDR3nt: TGTGCCAGCAGTTTCCCGGGACAGGGTCCTGCCTACGAGCAGTACTTC

v_gene: TRBV6-1
d_gene: .
len: 16
j_gene: TRBJ2-3
abundance: .
CDR3aa: CASSERIRGGPDTQYF
CDR3nt: TGTGCCAGCAGTGAGAGAATAAGGGGTGGGCCAGATACGCAGTATTTT

v_gene: TRBV9
d_gene: TRBD2
len: 20
j_gene: TRBJ2-5
abundance: .
CDR3aa: CASSVATPTSGGDDQETQYF
CDR3nt: TGTGCCAGCAGCGTAGCTACCCCGACTAGCGGGGGTGATGATCAAGAGACCCAGTACTTC

v_gene: TRBV5-1
d_gene: TRBD2
len: 14
j_gene: TRBJ2-3
abundance: .
CDR3aa: CASSSSGKTDTQYF
CDR3nt: TGCGCCAGCAGCTCTAGCGGAAAAACAGATACGCAGTATTTT

v_gene: TRBV27
d_gene: .
len: 12
j_gene: TRBJ2-3
abundance: .
CDR3aa: CASSLFGDTQYF
CDR3nt: TGTGCCAGCAGTTTATTCGGAGATACGCAGTATTTT

v_gene: TRBV6-1
d_gene: .
len: 15
j_gene: TRBJ2-2
abundance: .
CDR3aa: CASSELKLYTGELFF
CDR3nt: TGTGCCAGCAGTGAATTGAAACTTTACACCGGGGAGCTGTTTTTT

v_gene: TRBV7-2
d_gene: .
len: 18
j_gene: TRBJ1-5
abundance: .
CDR3aa: CASSFPVPRKEGNQPQHF
CDR3nt: TGTGCCAGCAGCTTCCCTGTCCCCAGGAAGGAGGGCAATCAGCCCCAGCATTTT

v_gene: TRBV4-1
d_gene: .
len: 15
j_gene: TRBJ1-5
abundance: once
CDR3aa: CASSQGTGSNQPQHF
CDR3nt: TGCGCCAGCAGCCAAGGAACCGGGAGCAATCAGCCCCAGCATTTT

v_gene: TRBV6-5
d_gene: TRBD1
len: 15
j_gene: TRBJ1-5
abundance: .
CDR3aa: CASSRGQDAYQPQHF
CDR3nt: TGTGCCAGCAGTCGGGGACAGGATGCGTATCAGCCCCAGCATTTT

v_gene: TRBV5-4
d_gene: .
len: 14
j_gene: TRBJ1-3
abundance: .
CDR3aa: CASSPTDTGNTIYF
CDR3nt: TGTGCCAGCAGTCCGACCGACACTGGAAACACCATATATTTT

v_gene: TRBV5-6
d_gene: .
len: 12
j_gene: TRBJ2-1
abundance: .
CDR3aa: CASSRTGLEQFF
CDR3nt: TGTGCCAGCAGCCGCACCGGGTTAGAGCAGTTCTTC

v_gene: TRBV28
d_gene: TRBD1
len: 16
j_gene: TRBJ2-1
abundance: .
CDR3aa: CASSPPGQGTYNEQFF
CDR3nt: TGTGCCAGCTCACCCCCGGGACAGGGAACCTACAATGAGCAGTTCTTC

v_gene: TRBV5-1
d_gene: .
len: 14
j_gene: TRBJ1-1
abundance: .
CDR3aa: CASSVSRGGVEAFF
CDR3nt: TGCGCCAGCAGCGTATCCAGGGGAGGGGTCGAAGCTTTCTTT

v_gene: TRBV15
d_gene: TRBD1
len: 17
j_gene: TRBJ1-1
abundance: .
CDR3aa: CATSRDALGQGQAEAFF
CDR3nt: TGTGCCACCAGCAGAGACGCCCTTGGGCAGGGACAGGCTGAAGCTTTCTTT

v_gene: TRBV7-6
d_gene: TRBD2
len: 15
j_gene: TRBJ2-1
abundance: .
CDR3aa: CASSLESGANNEQFF
CDR3nt: TGTGCCAGCAGCTTAGAAAGCGGGGCCAACAATGAGCAGTTCTTC

v_gene: TRBV4-1
d_gene: .
len: 13
j_gene: TRBJ2-3
abundance: .
CDR3aa: CASSEGGRDTQYF
CDR3nt: TGCGCCAGCAGCGAGGGGGGGCGAGATACGCAGTATTTT

v_gene: TRBV18
d_gene: TRBD1
len: 13
j_gene: TRBJ2-1
abundance: once
CDR3aa: CASSPRTGGEQFF
CDR3nt: TGTGCCAGCTCACCAAGGACAGGGGGTGAGCAGTTCTTC

v_gene: TRBV5-4
d_gene: TRBD1
len: 16
j_gene: TRBJ1-4
abundance: .
CDR3aa: CASSPQGTERNEKLFF
CDR3nt: TGTGCCAGCAGCCCCCAAGGGACAGAGCGGAATGAAAAACTGTTTTTT

v_gene: TRBV6-1
d_gene: TRBD2
len: 15
j_gene: TRBJ2-5
abundance: .
CDR3aa: CASSEDPSGKETQYF
CDR3nt: TGTGCCAGCAGTGAAGACCCTAGCGGGAAAGAGACCCAGTACTTC

v_gene: TRBV12-3/TRBV12-4
d_gene: .
len: 13
j_gene: TRBJ2-5
abundance: .
CDR3aa: CASSLAGAETQYF
CDR3nt: TGTGCCAGCAGTTTAGCGGGAGCAGAGACCCAGTACTTC